The clone carrying this T cell receptor beta chain came up once. Antigen: not known. Sequencing of TCR beta was undertaken in CD8+ and CD4+ T cells derived from blood. These data are taken from a study of CD8 T cells in Susac syndrome. General study results and limits: It was acknowledged by the study that relatively few individuals were included in its TCR sequencing and HLA analysis.

V lost 0 bases, J lost 13 bases, and 16 bases lay in between. From germline, CDR1 is SGHDT and CDR2 YYEEEE. The CDR3 extends over 13 amino acids. A quantity of about 0.5 to 1 ug RNA underwent reverse transcription using random hexamers. Amplification of TCR beta CDR3 used immunoSEQ multiplex PCR across 54 Vbeta and 13 Jbeta. MiXCR, applied by TCRdb to the immunoSEQ multiplex PCR reads, yields one record per CDR3 protein. The table records more than 150,000 distinct CDR3 sequences, over 95% of them present only once. The sequencing sample was made of CD8+ T cells from PBMCs. This rearrangement joins TRBV5-6 to TRBJ1-2; TRBD1 might be the D (6 bases). The source is a human donor with multiple sclerosis. CDR3 sequence: CASSLDGPQGSTF. In nucleotides, the CDR3 is TGTGCCAGCAGCTTGGACGGACCTCAGGGGTCCACCTTC.